These 11 T cell receptor beta chains were sequenced from one sample in a study of OX40 agonist ivuxolimab in advanced cancers. Here immunoSEQ multiplex PCR was the method, and the copy in TCRdb shows in-frame clones only, minus some. This table holds around 69,000 clones, 80% to 90% found once. The specimen comprised CD4+ or CD8+ T cells sorted from blood, sampled in a trial of the OX40 agonist ivuxolimab. The receptors stem from an adult with an advanced solid tumor such as melanoma, head and neck, liver or kidney cancer.

The V and J genes are TRBV30 and TRBJ2-2; the match to TRBD2 covers 9 bases. Germline loops: CDR1 GTSNPN, CDR2 SVGIG (reference sequence). With 0 bases clipped from V and 5 bases from J, the junction kept 4 bases outside the gene matches. This CDR3 has 15 residues. CDR3 sequence (DNA): TGTGCCTGGAGTGTTAAGCTAGCGGGAACCGGGGAGCTGTTTTTT. It translates to CAWSVKLAGTGELFF.

The V call is TRBV7-3, the J call TRBJ2-1; 9 bases align to TRBD2. The length of the CDR3 is 15 residues. Germline V gives CDR1 SGHTA, CDR2 FQGTGA. J lost 9 bases, V lost 1 base, and 7 bases had no gene match. CDR3 loop: CASSLIPSGNPEQFF. In DNA, the CDR3 is TGTGCCAGCAGCTTAATTCCTAGCGGGAATCCTGAGCAGTTCTTC.

The chain uses TRBV28 and TRBJ2-1; 13 positions match TRBD2. CDR3 size: 19 residues. With V trimmed by 4 bases and J by 2 bases, 11 bases remained unmatched. In germline, CDR1 is MDHEN, CDR2 SYDVKM. The CDR3 nucleotides are TGTGCCAGCAGTTCGTCGGGACTAGCGGGACGTCATCCCTACAATGAGCAGTTCTTC. Amino acid sequence: CASSSSGLAGRHPYNEQFF.

In nucleotides, the CDR3 is TGTGCCAGCAGCTTAGTAAAGGGGGCAGATACGCAGTATTTT. It encodes CASSLVKGADTQYF. This rearrangement joins TRBV7-3 to TRBJ2-3, with D tentatively TRBD1 (6 bases). This CDR3 is built from 14 residues. V gave up 2 bases and J gave up 4 bases, with 10 bases separating them. Looked up from germline, CDR1 is SGHTA and CDR2 is FQGTGA.

CDR3: CASSQDRPDTQYF. The CDR3 nucleotides are TGCGCCAGCAGCCAAGATCGGCCCGATACGCAGTATTTT. The gene calls are TRBV4-3 and TRBJ2-3; D is ambiguous. Trimming shortened V by 0 bases and J by 6 bases, and 7 bases separated the two germline ends. Germline values: CDR1 LGHNA, CDR2 YSLEER. The CDR3 extends over 13 amino acids.

The J gene is TRBJ1-2, the V gene TRBV5-1, with a weak D call TRBD1 (5 bases). Between the trimmed V and J ends, which lost 0 bases and 4 bases, there was a span of 13 bases. In germline, CDR1 is SGHRS, CDR2 YFSETQ. CDR3 length: 15 residues. CDR3 loop: CASSLGDVGGYGYTF. CDR3 DNA: TGCGCCAGCAGCTTGGGCGACGTTGGGGGCTATGGCTACACCTTC.

The V call is TRBV7-2, the J call TRBJ2-2, with 14 bases lining up with TRBD2. CDR1 and CDR2 from the germline V gene are SGHTA and FQGNSA. The CDR3 is 18 amino acids. Losses at the gene ends were 5 bases for V and 2 bases for J; bases not matched to a gene: 7. This CDR3 reads CASSRGLAGEENTGELFF. The CDR3 DNA is TGTGCCAGCAGCCGGGGACTAGCGGGAGAGGAAAACACCGGGGAGCTGTTTTTT.

The rearrangement uses TRBV9 and TRBJ2-1, with D possibly being TRBD2 (5 bases). V gave up 0 bases and J gave up 2 bases, with 9 bases separating them. Per germline, CDR1 SGDLS and CDR2 YYNGEE. CDR3 length: 15 residues. DNA of the CDR3: TGTGCCAGCAGCGTAGGAGGGAAAACCTACAATGAGCAGTTCTTC. Encoded protein: CASSVGGKTYNEQFF.

The gene calls are TRBV28 and TRBJ1-2; TRBD1 is a possible D gene (5 bases). Trimming cost V 5 bases and J 8 bases, with 18 bases left between them. The germline CDR1 and CDR2 sequences are MDHEN and SYDVKM. The CDR3 is made up of 14 amino acids. The CDR3, as DNA: TGTGCCAGCAGTCGCGAAGGAGGGGTGAGCGGCTACACCTTC. This translates into CASSREGGVSGYTF.

The chain employs TRBV9 and TRBJ2-5; the match to TRBD2 covers 10 bases. J gave up 2 bases and V 5 bases, and 15 bases lay outside the gene matches. The length of the CDR3 is 18 residues. CDR1 SGDLS and CDR2 YYNGEE come from the germline V gene. CDR3 sequence reads: CASREGLAGDPIQETQYF. CDR3 DNA sequence: TGTGCCAGCAGGGAGGGCCTAGCGGGAGACCCGATTCAAGAGACCCAGTACTTC.

The gene calls are TRBV18 and TRBJ2-1; 8 bases map to TRBD1. V lost 0 bases, J lost 0 bases, and 1 base stayed unmatched. The CDR3 runs to 16 residues. The germline gives CDR1 KGHSH, CDR2 LQKENI. In nucleotides, the CDR3 is TGTGCCAGCTCACCACCAACAGGGGGCTCCTACAATGAGCAGTTCTTC. Residues: CASSPPTGGSYNEQFF.